The text below deals with one TCR beta chain. Its matching antigen is unknown. The sample belongs to a study of shared clonotypes between healthy human individuals. Overall study context: The cohort comprised a couple of women and a few men. Their ages spanned 18 to 49 years.

Study results and caveats: The rarefaction results pointed to incomplete sorted-subset sequencing despite large depth. Expectations were that clonotype sharing among donors would be affected by sequencing depth.

Sequenced by immunoSEQ multiplex PCR; TCRdb stores in-frame clones only, minus some. The sample comprises a few million clones, over 85% of which are singletons, and approximately 0.4% rests with the top ten. The source is a man aged 18 to 29 in good health. Some clones in this sample may be carry-over from other donors' samples. Sequenced: naive CD4+ T cells from PBMCs. The subset was: CD45RA+ positively selected.

The CDR3 reads CASRPGVAGGILEQFF. CDR3 DNA: TGTGCCAGCAGACCCGGGGTAGCGGGAGGGATCCTGGAACAGTTCTTC. V and J are TRBV28 and TRBJ2-1, with 11 bases aligning to TRBD2. This CDR3 contains 16 residues. The germline V gene has CDR1 MDHEN and CDR2 SYDVKM. V shed 6 bases and J 13 bases; nucleotides not matched to a gene: 17.